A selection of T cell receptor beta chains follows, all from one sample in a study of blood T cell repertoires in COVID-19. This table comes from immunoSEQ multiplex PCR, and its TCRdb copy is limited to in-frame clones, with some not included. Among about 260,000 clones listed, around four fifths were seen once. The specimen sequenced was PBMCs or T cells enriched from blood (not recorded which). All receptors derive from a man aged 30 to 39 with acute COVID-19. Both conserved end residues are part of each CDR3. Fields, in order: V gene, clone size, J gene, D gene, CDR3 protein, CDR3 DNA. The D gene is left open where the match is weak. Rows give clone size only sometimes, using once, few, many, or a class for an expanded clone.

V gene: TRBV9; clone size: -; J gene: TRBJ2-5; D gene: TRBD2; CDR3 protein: CASSVEAGGPQYF; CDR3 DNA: TGTGCCAGCAGCGTAGAAGCGGGAGGGCCCCAGTACTTC
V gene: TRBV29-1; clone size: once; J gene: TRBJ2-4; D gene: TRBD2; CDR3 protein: CSVHPAGGGGNIQYF; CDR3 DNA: TGCAGCGTCCACCCAGCGGGAGGAGGCGGTAACATTCAGTACTTC
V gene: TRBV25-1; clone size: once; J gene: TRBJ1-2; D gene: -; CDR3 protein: CASSQEFNYGYTF; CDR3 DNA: TGTGCCAGCAGCCAGGAATTTAACTATGGCTACACCTTC
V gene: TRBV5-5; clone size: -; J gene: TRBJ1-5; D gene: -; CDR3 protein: CASSWSPGGNQPQHF; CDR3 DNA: TGTGCCAGCAGCTGGTCCCCTGGGGGGAATCAGCCCCAGCATTTT
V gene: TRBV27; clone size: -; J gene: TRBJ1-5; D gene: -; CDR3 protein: CASSSGGGSNQPQHF; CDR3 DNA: TGTGCCAGCTCGTCCGGTGGCGGTTCAAATCAGCCCCAGCATTTT
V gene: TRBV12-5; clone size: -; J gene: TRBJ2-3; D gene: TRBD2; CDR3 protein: CASGWREATDTQYF; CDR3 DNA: TGTGCTAGTGGGTGGCGGGAGGCCACAGATACGCAGTATTTT
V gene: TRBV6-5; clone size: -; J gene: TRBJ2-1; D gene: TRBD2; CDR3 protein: CASSYRTSGRADEQFF; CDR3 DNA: TGTGCCAGCAGTTACCGGACTAGCGGGAGAGCCGATGAGCAGTTCTTC
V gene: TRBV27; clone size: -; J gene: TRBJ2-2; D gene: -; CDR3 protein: CASSLNTGELFF; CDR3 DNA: TGTGCCAGCTCACTTAACACCGGGGAGCTGTTTTTT
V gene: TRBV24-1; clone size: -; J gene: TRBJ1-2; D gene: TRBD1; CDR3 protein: CATSDRQGFNYGYTF; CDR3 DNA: TGTGCCACCAGTGACCGACAGGGCTTTAACTATGGCTACACCTTC
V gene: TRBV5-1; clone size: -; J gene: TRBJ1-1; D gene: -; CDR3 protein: CASSTGYTEAFF; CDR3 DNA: TGCGCCAGCAGCACAGGTTACACTGAAGCTTTCTTT
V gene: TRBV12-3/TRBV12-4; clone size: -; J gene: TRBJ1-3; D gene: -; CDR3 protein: CASSPSAGNTIYF; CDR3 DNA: TGTGCCAGCAGCCCCTCTGCTGGAAACACCATATATTTT
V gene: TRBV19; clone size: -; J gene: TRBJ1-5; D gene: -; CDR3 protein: CASSIDGAGSGSNQPQHF; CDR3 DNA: TGTGCCAGTAGTATAGATGGAGCTGGGTCGGGTAGCAATCAGCCCCAGCATTTT
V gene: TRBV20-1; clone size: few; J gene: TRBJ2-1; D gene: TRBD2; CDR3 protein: CSASAGVELF; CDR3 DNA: TGCAGTGCTAGTGCGGGGGTTGAACTCTTC
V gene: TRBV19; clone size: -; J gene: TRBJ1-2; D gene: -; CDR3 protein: CATEGRDSNYGYTF; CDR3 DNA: TGTGCCACCGAGGGGAGGGATTCTAACTATGGCTACACCTTC
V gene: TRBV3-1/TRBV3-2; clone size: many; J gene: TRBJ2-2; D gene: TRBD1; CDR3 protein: CASSQEDRVTGELFF; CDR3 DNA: TGTGCCAGCAGCCAAGAGGACAGGGTAACCGGGGAGCTGTTTTTT
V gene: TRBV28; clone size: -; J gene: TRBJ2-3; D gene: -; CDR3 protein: CASTDGHATDTQYF; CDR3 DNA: TGTGCCAGCACCGATGGACACGCCACAGATACGCAGTATTTT
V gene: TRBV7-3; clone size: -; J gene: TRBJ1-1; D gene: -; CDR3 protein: CASSLDNRATEAFF; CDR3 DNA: TGTGCCAGCAGCTTAGATAACAGGGCGACTGAAGCTTTCTTT
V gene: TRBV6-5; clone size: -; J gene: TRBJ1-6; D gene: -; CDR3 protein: CASSFLQTYNSPLHF; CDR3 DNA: TGTGCCAGCAGTTTTCTTCAGACCTATAATTCACCCCTCCACTTT
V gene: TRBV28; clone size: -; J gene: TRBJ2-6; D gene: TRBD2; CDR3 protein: CASIPRGGAGGANVLTF; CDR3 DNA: TGTGCCAGCATCCCCCGGGGAGGGGCCGGTGGGGCCAACGTCCTGACTTTC
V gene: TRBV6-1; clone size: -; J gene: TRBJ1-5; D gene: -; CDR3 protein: CASSATTRNSNQPQHF; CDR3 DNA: TGTGCCAGCAGTGCCACTACAAGAAATAGCAATCAGCCCCAGCATTTT
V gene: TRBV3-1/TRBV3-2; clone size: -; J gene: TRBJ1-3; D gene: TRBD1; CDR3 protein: CASSQRGLYNTIYF; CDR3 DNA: TGTGCCAGCAGCCAAAGGGGGCTGTACAACACCATATATTTT
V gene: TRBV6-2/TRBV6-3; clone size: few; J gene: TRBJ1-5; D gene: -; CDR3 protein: CASSPDIFRPQHF; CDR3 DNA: TGTGCCAGCAGCCCGGACATATTTCGGCCCCAGCATTTT
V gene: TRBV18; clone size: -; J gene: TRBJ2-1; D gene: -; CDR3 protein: CASSPGSKDNEQFF; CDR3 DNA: TGTGCCAGCTCACCAGGGAGTAAGGACAATGAGCAGTTCTTC
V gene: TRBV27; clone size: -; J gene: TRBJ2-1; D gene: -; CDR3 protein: CASSLSPGLSSKNNEQFF; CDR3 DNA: TGTGCCAGCAGTTTATCCCCGGGACTCTCATCCAAAAACAATGAGCAGTTCTTC
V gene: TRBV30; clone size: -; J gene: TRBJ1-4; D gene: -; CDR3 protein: CAWSTAPGGNEKLFF; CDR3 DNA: TGTGCCTGGAGTACGGCCCCGGGGGGAAATGAAAAACTGTTTTTT
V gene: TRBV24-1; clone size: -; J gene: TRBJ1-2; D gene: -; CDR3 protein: CATGADYGYTF; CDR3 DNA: TGTGCCACTGGGGCGGACTATGGCTACACCTTC
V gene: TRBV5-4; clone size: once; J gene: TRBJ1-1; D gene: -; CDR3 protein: CASSLGGAGWDTEAFF; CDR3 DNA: TGTGCCAGCAGCTTGGGCGGCGCAGGGTGGGACACTGAAGCTTTCTTT
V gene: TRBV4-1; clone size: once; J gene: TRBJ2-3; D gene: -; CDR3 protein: CASSQDRGSGTDTQYF; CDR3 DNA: TGCGCCAGCAGCCAAGATAGGGGCTCGGGCACAGATACGCAGTATTTT
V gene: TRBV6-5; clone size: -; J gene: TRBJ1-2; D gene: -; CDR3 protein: CASSYSGQGYGYTF; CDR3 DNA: TGTGCCAGCAGTTACTCGGGGCAGGGCTATGGCTACACCTTC
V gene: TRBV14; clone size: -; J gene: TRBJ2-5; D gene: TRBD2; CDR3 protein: CASSQDLRASVAGGSRETQYF; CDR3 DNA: TGTGCCAGCAGCCAAGATCTTCGGGCGTCGGTAGCGGGAGGGTCGCGGGAGACCCAGTACTTC
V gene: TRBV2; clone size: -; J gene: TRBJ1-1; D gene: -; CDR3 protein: CASSPGVLPKGAFF; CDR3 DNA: TGTGCCAGCTCCCCAGGGGTCCTCCCTAAAGGAGCTTTCTTT
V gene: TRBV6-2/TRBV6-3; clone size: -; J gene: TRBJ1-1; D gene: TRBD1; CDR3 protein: CASSWGTGIVNTEAFF; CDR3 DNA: TGTGCCAGCAGTTGGGGGACAGGGATCGTGAACACTGAAGCTTTCTTT
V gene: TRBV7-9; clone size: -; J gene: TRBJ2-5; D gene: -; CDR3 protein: CASSLGRIGGETQYF; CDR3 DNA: TGTGCCAGCAGCTTAGGGCGGATTGGCGGGGAGACCCAGTACTTC
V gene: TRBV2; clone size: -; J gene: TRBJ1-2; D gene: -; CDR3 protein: CASRGEAGNGYTF; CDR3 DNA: TGTGCCAGTCGCGGGGAGGCGGGGAATGGCTACACCTTC
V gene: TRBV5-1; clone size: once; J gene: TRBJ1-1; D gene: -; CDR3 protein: CASSLGRNTEAFF; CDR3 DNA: TGCGCCAGCAGCTTGGGGAGGAACACTGAAGCTTTCTTT
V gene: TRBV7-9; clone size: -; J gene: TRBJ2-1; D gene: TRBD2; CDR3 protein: CASSTGTSGSYNEQFF; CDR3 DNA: TGTGCCAGCAGCACCGGGACTAGCGGCTCCTACAATGAGCAGTTCTTC
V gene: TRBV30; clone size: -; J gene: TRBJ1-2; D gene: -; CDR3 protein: CAWSPQGIYGYTF; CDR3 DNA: TGTGCCTGGAGTCCTCAGGGGATCTATGGCTACACCTTC
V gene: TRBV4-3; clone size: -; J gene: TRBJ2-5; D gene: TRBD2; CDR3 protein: CASSRMGTSPETQYF; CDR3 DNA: TGCGCCAGCAGCCGGATGGGGACTAGCCCAGAGACCCAGTACTTC
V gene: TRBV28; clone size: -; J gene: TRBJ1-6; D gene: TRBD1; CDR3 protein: CASRPGQGVHSPLHF; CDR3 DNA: TGTGCCAGCAGACCCGGACAGGGGGTTCATTCACCCCTCCACTTT
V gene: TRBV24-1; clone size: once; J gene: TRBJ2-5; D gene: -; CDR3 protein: CATSDSQGTQETQYF; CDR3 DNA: TGTGCCACCAGTGATTCTCAGGGGACCCAAGAGACCCAGTACTTC
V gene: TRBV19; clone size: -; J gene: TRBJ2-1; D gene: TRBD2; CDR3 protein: CASSTAGSGRHNEQFF; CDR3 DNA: TGTGCCAGTAGTACCGCCGGTAGCGGGAGACACAATGAGCAGTTCTTC
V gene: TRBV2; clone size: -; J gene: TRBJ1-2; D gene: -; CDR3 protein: CASSVTGSGYVF; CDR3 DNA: TGTGCCAGCAGTGTGACCGGATCGGGATACGTCTTC
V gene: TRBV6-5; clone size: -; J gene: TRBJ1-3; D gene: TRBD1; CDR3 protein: CAMATGGRNTIYF; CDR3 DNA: TGTGCCATGGCGACAGGGGGTAGAAACACCATATATTTT
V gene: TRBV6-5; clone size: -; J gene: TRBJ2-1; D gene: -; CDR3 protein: CASSRQGGNNEQFF; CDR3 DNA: TGTGCCAGCAGCAGACAGGGAGGCAACAATGAGCAGTTCTTC
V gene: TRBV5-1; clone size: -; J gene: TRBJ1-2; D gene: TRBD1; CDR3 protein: CASSQSGGYGYTF; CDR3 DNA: TGTGCCAGCAGCCAATCAGGGGGCTACGGCTACACCTTC
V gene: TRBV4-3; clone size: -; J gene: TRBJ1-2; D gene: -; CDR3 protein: CASSHPTATNYGYTF; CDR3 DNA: TGCGCCAGCAGCCACCCGACAGCCACTAACTATGGCTACACCTTC
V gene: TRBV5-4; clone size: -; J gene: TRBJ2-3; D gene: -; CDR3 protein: CASRSGSGTDTQYF; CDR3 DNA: TGTGCCAGCAGATCCGGGAGTGGTACAGATACGCAGTATTTT
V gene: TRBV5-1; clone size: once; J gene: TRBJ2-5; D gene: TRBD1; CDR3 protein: CASSLDGTGQETQYF; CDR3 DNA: TGCGCCAGCAGCTTGGACGGGACAGGTCAAGAGACCCAGTACTTC
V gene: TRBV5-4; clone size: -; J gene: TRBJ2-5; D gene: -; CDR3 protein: CASSSRGERQTQYF; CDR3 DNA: TGTGCCAGCAGCTCTCGTGGGGAGCGACAGACCCAGTACTTC